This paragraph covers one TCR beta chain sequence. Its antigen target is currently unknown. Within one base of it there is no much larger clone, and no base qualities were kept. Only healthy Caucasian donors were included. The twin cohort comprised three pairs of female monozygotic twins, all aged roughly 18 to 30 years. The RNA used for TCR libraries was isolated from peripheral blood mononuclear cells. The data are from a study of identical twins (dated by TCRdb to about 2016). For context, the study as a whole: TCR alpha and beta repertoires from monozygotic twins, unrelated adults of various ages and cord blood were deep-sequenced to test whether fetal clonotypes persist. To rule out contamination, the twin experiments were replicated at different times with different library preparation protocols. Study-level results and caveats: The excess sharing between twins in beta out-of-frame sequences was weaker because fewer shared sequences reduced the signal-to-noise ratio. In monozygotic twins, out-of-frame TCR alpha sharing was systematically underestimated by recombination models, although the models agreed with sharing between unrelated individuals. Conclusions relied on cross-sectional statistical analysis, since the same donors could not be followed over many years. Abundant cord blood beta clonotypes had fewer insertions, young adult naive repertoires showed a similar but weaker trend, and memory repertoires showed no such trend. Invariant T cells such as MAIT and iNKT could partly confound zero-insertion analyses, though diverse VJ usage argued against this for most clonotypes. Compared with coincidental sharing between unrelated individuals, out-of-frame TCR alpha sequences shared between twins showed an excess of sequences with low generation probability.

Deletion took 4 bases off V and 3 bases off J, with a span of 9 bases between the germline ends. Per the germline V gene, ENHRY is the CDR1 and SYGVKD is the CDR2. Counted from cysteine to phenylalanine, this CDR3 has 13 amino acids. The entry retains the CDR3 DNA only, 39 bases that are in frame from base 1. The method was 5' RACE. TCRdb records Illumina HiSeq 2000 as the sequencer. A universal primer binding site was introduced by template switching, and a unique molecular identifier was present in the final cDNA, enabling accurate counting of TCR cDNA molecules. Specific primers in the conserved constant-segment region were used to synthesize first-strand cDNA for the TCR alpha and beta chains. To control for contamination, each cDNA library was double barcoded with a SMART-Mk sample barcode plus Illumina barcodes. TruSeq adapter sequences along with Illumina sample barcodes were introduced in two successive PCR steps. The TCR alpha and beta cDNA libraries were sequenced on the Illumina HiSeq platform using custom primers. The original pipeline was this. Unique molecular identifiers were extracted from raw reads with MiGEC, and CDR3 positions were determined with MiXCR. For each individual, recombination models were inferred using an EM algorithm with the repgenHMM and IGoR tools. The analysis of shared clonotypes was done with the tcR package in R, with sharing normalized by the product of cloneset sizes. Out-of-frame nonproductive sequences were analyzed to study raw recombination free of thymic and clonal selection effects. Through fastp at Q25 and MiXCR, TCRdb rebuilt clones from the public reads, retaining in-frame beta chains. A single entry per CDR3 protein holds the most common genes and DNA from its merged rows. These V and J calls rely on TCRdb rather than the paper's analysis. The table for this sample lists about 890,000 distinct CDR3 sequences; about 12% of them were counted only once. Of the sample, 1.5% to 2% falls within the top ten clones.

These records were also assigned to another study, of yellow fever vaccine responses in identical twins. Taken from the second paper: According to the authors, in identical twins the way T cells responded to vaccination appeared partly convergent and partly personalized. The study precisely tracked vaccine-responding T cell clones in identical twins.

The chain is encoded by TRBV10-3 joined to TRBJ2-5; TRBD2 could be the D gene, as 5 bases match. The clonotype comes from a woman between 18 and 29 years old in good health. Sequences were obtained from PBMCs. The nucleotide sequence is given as TGTGCCATCAGTGCGCTAGCTGAAGAGACCCAGTACTTC. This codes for CAISALAEETQYF.